This section outlines one T cell receptor (beta chain) sequence together with its context. This sample stems from a study of blood T cell repertoires in COVID-19. Study summary: Samples of COVID-19 (acute and convalescent) were obtained from the United States, Italy and Spain. PBMCs, B-cell-depleted T cells, or T cells provided the cDNA or gDNA that made up the material.

The CDR3 is 15 amino acids. Germline V lookup: CDR1 SNHLY, CDR2 FYNNEI. J was trimmed by 8 bases and V by 3 bases; bases with no gene match: 12. The authors' processing: Amplification of reference gene primers provided the estimated nucleated cell counts. Assay: immunoSEQ multiplex PCR; the TCRdb copy retains only in-frame clones and omits some. Clone size and the V and J calls come from that table; the DNA yielded D and trimming. The profile shows fewer than 250,000 clones, 70% to 85% of them singletons. The V and J genes are TRBV2 and TRBJ1-1, with 7 bases identical to TRBD1. Sequences were obtained from peripheral blood. This TCR came from a woman older than 75 with acute or convalescent COVID-19. The CDR3 bases are TGTGCCAGCAGTGATGACAGGGCAGGCGCGGGGGAAGCTTTCTTT. Its translation is CASSDDRAGAGEAFF.